The sequence of this TCR beta chain was determined in a study of long-term antiretroviral therapy in people with HIV. Whole-study results and caveats: Blood draws took place between the mid-2000s and the late 2010s and possibly involved older ART regimens. Despite increasing after ART, diversity remained lower than that of transplant donor controls. HIV repertoires spanned narrower CDR3 length ranges than controls.

At the survey level, the v3.0 immunoSEQ assay was run. The protocol was immunoSEQ multiplex PCR, while the TCRdb copy is restricted to in-frame clones and leaves out a portion. In the table there are 20,000 to 25,000 clones, around 87% of which are singletons. The table lists this clone with a count of one. No antigen is known for it. The sequence was collected from a woman aged 50 to 60 with HIV. The sequencing used unsorted PBMCs, collected about 2.7 years after starting antiretroviral therapy.

CDR3 residues: CASSPSSAGGELFF. In DNA form, the CDR3 reads TGTGCCAGCAGCCCTAGCTCTGCGGGCGGGGAGCTGTTTTTT. The V call is TRBV6-6, the J call TRBJ2-2, with D perhaps TRBD2 (5 bases). The ends were cut back, 6 bases at V and 7 bases at J, with 15 bases in the middle. Germline values: CDR1 MNHNY, CDR2 SVGAGI (reference sequence). The CDR3 spans 14 residues.